This paragraph covers one TCR beta chain sequence. Its antigen is undetermined. This CDR3 has 14 residues. The germline V gene encodes CDR1 ENHRY and CDR2 SYGVKD. V was clipped by 7 bases and J by 3 bases; unmatched bases: 7. This specimen belongs to a study of T cells in localized non-small cell lung cancer. The assay was immunoSEQ multiplex PCR, and TCRdb's table has in-frame clones only and misses some. The sample has 25,000 to 30,000 clones, around 90% seen once; the top ten hold 2.8%. Study outcomes and limitations: Elevated blood T cell density was associated with longer overall survival. Maximal T cell clonality occurred in uninvolved adjacent lung, with tumor ranking below it. Paired adjacent lung recovered a median about 60 of the top 100 tumor clones.

The chain couples TRBV10-3 to TRBJ1-2, with 8 bases that match TRBD1. The receptor was derived from a woman between 18 and 49 years old with stage I lung adenocarcinoma. The sample consisted of peripheral blood, taken before any cancer treatment. In nucleotides, the CDR3 is TGTGCCATCAATTTAGGACAGGGCGACTATGGCTACACCTTC. Translating gives CAINLGQGDYGYTF.